This T cell receptor (beta chain) stems from a study of control samples from healthy donors and cancer patients. V was clipped by 9 bases and J by 2 bases, with 12 bases between them. The germline V gene encodes CDR1 SGHDN and CDR2 FVKESK. This CDR3 is built from 13 residues. TCRdb's copy holds only in-frame clones and misses some; the assay was immunoSEQ multiplex PCR. The table has 350,000 to 450,000 clones, 80% to 95% seen once. The chain uses TRBV14 and TRBJ2-3, with D perhaps matching TRBD1 (6 bases). Sequenced: PBMCs. This TCR derives from a man aged 40-49 years with head and neck cancer. CDR3 sequence (DNA): TGTGCCAGTTCCGGACAGCCCACAGATACGCAGTATTTT. This sequence encodes CASSGQPTDTQYF. Variable domain in full (rest from reference TRBV14 and TRBJ2-3): EAGVTQFPSHSVIEKGQTVTLRCDPISGHDNLYWYRRVMGKEIKFLLHFVKESKQDESGMPNNRFLAERTGGTYSTLKVQPAELEDSGVYFCASSGQPTDTQYFGPGTRLTVL.